These 11 T cell receptor beta chains originate from one sample sequenced in a study of T-cell memory formation after mild COVID-19. TCRdb re-called the 5' RACE reads with MiXCR, one entry per CDR3 protein. This repertoire shows roughly 350,000 distinct CDR3 sequences, approximately 21% found once; its top ten account for roughly an eighth. Sequenced input: PBMCs or a T cell subset sorted from them (not recorded which). Source of these receptors: an adult woman who had mild COVID-19 (a few samples of this study predate the infection). Cell type and time point are not known.

This clonotype was counted a few times. The genes are TRBV7-9 and TRBJ1-1, with D uncertain. The V end lost 6 bases, the J end lost 11 bases, and 19 bases lay between the germline ends. The CDR3 covers 13 residues. Per germline, CDR1 SEHNR and CDR2 FQNEAQ (reference sequence). The CDR3 sequence: CASSLDLIIRAFF. Here the CDR3 DNA reads TGTGCCAGCAGTTTGGACCTAATAATTCGGGCTTTCTTT.

The DNA of the CDR3 is TGTGCCAGCAGTTTAGATGCGTGGGGGTCGAGCTCCTACAATGAGCAGTTCTTC. This gives the protein CASSLDAWGSSSYNEQFF. This chain joins TRBV12-3 or TRBV12-4 and TRBJ2-1; either TRBD1 or TRBD2 may supply D (5 bases each). The CDR3 spans 18 residues. V lost 1 base, J lost 0 bases, and 16 bases lay in between.

The chain has TRBV7-9 and TRBJ1-1; D remains ambiguous. The germline V and J ends were trimmed by 4 bases and 1 base, with 13 bases remaining between them. This CDR3 region has 15 residues. From germline, CDR1 is SEHNR and CDR2 FQNEAQ (reference sequence). The DNA of the CDR3 is TGTGCCAGCAGCTCGCGGGGTGGGGAGAACACTGAAGCTTTCTTT. This gives the protein CASSSRGGENTEAFF.

The gene calls are TRBV4-3 and TRBJ1-4; D remains unclear. The CDR3 totals 15 residues. Germline V CDR1 and CDR2: LGHNA, YSLEER. Trimming took 2 bases from V and 2 from J, leaving 9 bases between them. The CDR3: CASSQSEGTNEKLFF. DNA for the CDR3: TGCGCCAGCAGCCAAAGTGAGGGTACTAATGAAAAACTGTTTTTT.

This clonotype was picked up one time. The chain employs TRBV6-2 or TRBV6-3 and TRBJ2-1, with 9 bases fitting TRBD1. J gave up 7 bases and V 3 bases, and 7 bases lay outside the gene matches. Germline CDR1 MNHEY, CDR2 SVGEGT. This CDR3 has 15 residues. The CDR3 DNA reads as TGTGCCAGCAGTTATTACGGGACAGGGCTAAATGAGCAGTTCTTC. This sequence encodes CASSYYGTGLNEQFF.

The sample holds a few counts of this clonotype. This sequence joins TRBV30 and TRBJ1-2, with TRBD1 matching over 7 bases. Trimming cost V 1 base and J 8 bases; bases outside gene matches: 13. Germline V gene lookup returns CDR1 GTSNPN and CDR2 SVGIG (reference sequence). The CDR3 runs to 15 residues. The CDR3 DNA is TGTGCCTGGAGTGCCTCTTCTACAGGGGAACGGGGCTACACCTTC. Its protein is CAWSASSTGERGYTF.

The chain joins TRBV12-3 or TRBV12-4 to TRBJ1-2, with D hard to call. Trimming shortened V by 6 bases and J by 6 bases, and 11 bases separated the two germline ends. The CDR3 has 12 amino acids. CDR3 region: CASSPSTNGYTF. The CDR3 DNA sequence: TGTGCCAGCAGCCCCTCAACCAATGGCTACACCTTC.

The chain has TRBV29-1 and TRBJ1-4; D remains unclear. CDR1 is SQVTM and CDR2 is ANQGSEA in the germline V gene. The CDR3 sequence is 16 residues long. The germline V and J ends were trimmed by 5 bases and 7 bases, with 23 bases remaining between them. The CDR3 DNA follows: TGCAGCGTTCAAGGGAACACCCCCCAAGGTGGTGAAAAACTGTTTTTT. Its protein is CSVQGNTPQGGEKLFF.

This clonotype was counted between two and nine times. This chain uses TRBV29-1 with TRBJ1-3; D remains unclear. Per germline, CDR1 SQVTM and CDR2 ANQGSEA. V gave up 4 bases and J gave up 1 base, with 5 bases separating them. The CDR3 has 12 residues. The CDR3: CSVVSSGNTIYF. Written as DNA, the CDR3 is TGCAGCGTTGTGAGTTCTGGAAACACCATATATTTT.

This clonotype has more than one count but fewer than ten. The chain combines TRBV19 with TRBJ1-1; TRBD1 is a possible D gene (5 bases). This CDR3 is built from 12 residues. With 5 bases removed from V and 11 bases from J, the gap between germline ends came to 15 bases. The V gene's germline CDR1 is LNHDA and CDR2 SQIVND (reference sequence). In nucleotides, the CDR3 is TGTGCCAGTAGTGCGCGACAGTATGACGCTTTCTTT. Translated, it gives CASSARQYDAFF.

This chain connects TRBV4-1 to TRBJ2-7, with D perhaps TRBD2 (6 bases). Trimming removed 0 bases at V and 7 bases at J, with 16 bases between. Germline V gene lookup returns CDR1 MGHRA and CDR2 YSYEKL. The CDR3 is 15 amino acids. The CDR3 loop is CASSQEYGGSREQYF. The CDR3 DNA is TGCGCCAGCAGCCAAGAGTATGGGGGGTCGAGAGAGCAGTACTTC.